Listed below are T cell receptor beta chains from one sample, sequenced in a study of blood T cells in healthy people across ages. TCRdb reprocessed the 5' RACE reads with MiXCR, giving one entry per CDR3 protein. The sample shows roughly 500,000 distinct CDR3 sequences, about 24% of them seen only once. In addition, the sample was reused for a study of T cells of mothers and their children.

The sample comprised blood. These receptor sequences come from a boy between 10 and 17 years old in good health. Each CDR3 is given without its conserved first and last residue. The size field is filled for only some rows; it gives once, few, many or a size class.

NA	TRBV7-9	TRBJ2-4	ASSDEGALNIQY
NA	TRBV4-3	TRBJ1-4	ASSPRGRGFTNEKLF
few	TRBV10-3	TRBJ2-1	AISDRTSGSHEQF
NA	TRBV12-3/TRBV12-4	TRBJ1-5	ASSARGRGGNQPQH
few	TRBV24-1	TRBJ1-5	ATSQVNQPQH
once	TRBV24-1	TRBJ1-1	ATSDRDRRAEAF
NA	TRBV28	TRBJ1-1	ASSLDWGTEAF
NA	TRBV4-1	TRBJ1-5	ASSQGSLLRGNNQPQH
few	TRBV7-8	TRBJ2-2	ASSLSGDSGARELF
few	TRBV2	TRBJ2-1	ASIGGDYNEQF
few	TRBV15	NA	ATSPGQETQY
NA	TRBV5-5	TRBJ2-1	ASSLQRGGGNEQF
NA	TRBV27	TRBJ2-1	ASSLTINSYNEQF
few	TRBV10-3	TRBJ1-3	AISAAGNTIY
NA	TRBV20-1	NA	SARGLAGDEETQY
NA	TRBV2	TRBJ2-1	ASRLQPGLAGNEQF
many	TRBV28	TRBJ2-2	ASSWTGEFTGELF
few	TRBV20-1	TRBJ1-6	SARDLGARDSPLH
NA	TRBV12-3/TRBV12-4	TRBJ1-4	ASSLPGLTNEKLF
NA	TRBV4-1	TRBJ2-2	ASSQPGLTRYTGELF
NA	TRBV12-3/TRBV12-4	TRBJ2-7	ATTEGDEQY
many	TRBV12-3/TRBV12-4	TRBJ2-7	ASSLGGSGYEQY
NA	TRBV25-1	TRBJ2-7	ASSERTGGPYEQY
NA	TRBV5-6	TRBJ2-1	ASSLGPGSSYNEQF
few	TRBV4-3	TRBJ1-1	ASSHQGRLNTEAF
NA	TRBV7-6	TRBJ2-7	ASSQSLAGGYYEQY
few	TRBV27	TRBJ2-3	ASSLEAGAGDTQY
NA	TRBV29-1	TRBJ2-3	SAKNTDTQY
few	TRBV28	TRBJ2-5	ASSFGDRAETQY
few	TRBV14	TRBJ2-3	ASSPDFAGLSTDTQY
NA	TRBV19	TRBJ2-5	ASSTGTGMQETQY
few	TRBV28	TRBJ1-5	ASSFPFGDRGSNQPQH
few	TRBV9	NA	ASSARSYNSEQY
few	TRBV5-1	TRBJ1-1	ASSGWSEGHYTEAF
few	TRBV4-2	TRBJ2-3	ASSQELGIDTQY
NA	TRBV6-2/TRBV6-3	TRBJ1-2	ASSYDPRSGVGYT
few	TRBV7-9	TRBJ2-5	ASSFAGTETQY
few	TRBV5-1	TRBJ2-7	ASSLEATGSSHEQY
NA	TRBV9	TRBJ1-4	ASSDGTGAGEKLF
NA	TRBV4-3	TRBJ1-4	ASSQEVSGALERVF
many	TRBV7-9	TRBJ2-5	ASSRPMRASGKETQY
NA	TRBV18	TRBJ1-4	ASSQTGVNEKLF
NA	TRBV28	TRBJ2-3	ATRKRGADTQY
many	TRBV7-9	TRBJ2-5	ASSPSQDLRTQY
NA	TRBV5-5	TRBJ2-5	ASSVLSIGSETQY
few	TRBV24-1	TRBJ2-7	ATSVASGSSYEQY